The 3 T cell receptor beta chains listed next were all sequenced from one sample in a study of T cell repertoires in cytomegalovirus infection. TCRdb ran MiXCR on the reads and lists one entry per CDR3 protein. The table includes about 300,000 distinct CDR3 sequences, around 10% detected once. Specimen: PBMCs. These receptors all come from a human donor in good health (CMV status not recorded). Some clones in this sample may be carry-over from other donors' samples.

The V call is TRBV6-5, the J call TRBJ2-7; TRBD1 agrees at 12 bases. Germline assignment: CDR1 MNHEY and CDR2 SVGAGI. V shed 8 bases, J shed 6 bases, and the junction held 2 bases outside the gene matches. This CDR3 has 12 amino acids. CDR3 region: CASRDRGLEQYF. The DNA of the CDR3 is TGTGCCAGCCGGGACAGGGGGCTCGAGCAGTACTTC.

In this sample, this clonotype turned up many times. The gene calls are TRBV25-1 and TRBJ1-6; possibly TRBD1 for D (6 bases). Germline CDR1 reads MGHDK; CDR2 reads SYGVNS. V was shortened by 7 bases and J by 9 bases, with 19 bases between the two germline ends. CDR3 length equals 15 residues. CDR3 bases: TGTGCCAGCACCGAAAGCCCCGTGGGGGCTTCACCCCTCCACTTT. It translates to CASTESPVGASPLHF.

This clonotype has a count of ten or more. This chain uses TRBV28 with TRBJ1-1; TRBD1 might be the D (5 bases). The germline CDR1 and CDR2 sequences are MDHEN and SYDVKM. The CDR3 has 14 amino acids. Trimming left V 3 bases short and J 5 bases short, with 13 bases between. This chain's CDR3 is CASSFGGSRTEAFF. The CDR3 DNA follows: TGTGCCAGCAGTTTTGGGGGTTCAAGAACTGAAGCTTTCTTT. Complete variable domain (other parts from reference TRBV28 and TRBJ1-1): DVKVTQSSRYLVKRTGEKVFLECVQDMDHENMFWYRQDPGLGLRLIYFSYDVKMKEKGDIPEGYSVSREKKERFSLILESASTNQTSMYLCASSFGGSRTEAFFGQGTRLTVV.